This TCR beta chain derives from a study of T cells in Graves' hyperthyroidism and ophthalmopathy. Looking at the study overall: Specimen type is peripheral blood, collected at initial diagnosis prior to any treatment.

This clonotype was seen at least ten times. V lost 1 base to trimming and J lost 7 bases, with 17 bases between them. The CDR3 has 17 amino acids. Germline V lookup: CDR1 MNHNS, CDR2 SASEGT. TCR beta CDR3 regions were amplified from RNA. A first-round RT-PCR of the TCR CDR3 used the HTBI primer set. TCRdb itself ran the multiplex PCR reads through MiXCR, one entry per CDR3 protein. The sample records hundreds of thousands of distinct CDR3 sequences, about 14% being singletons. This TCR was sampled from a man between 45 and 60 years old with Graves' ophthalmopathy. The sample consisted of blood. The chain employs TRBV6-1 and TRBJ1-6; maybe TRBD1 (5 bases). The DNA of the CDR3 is TGTGCCAGCAGTGAAGTGGGGGGGACGGCGCCGAATTCACCCCTCCACTTT. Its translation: CASSEVGGTAPNSPLHF.